The 7 T cell receptor beta chains in this list originate from one sample, sequenced in a study of T cells after yellow fever vaccination. TCRdb ran MiXCR on the 5' RACE reads and lists one entry per CDR3 protein. The data show 250,000 or so distinct CDR3 sequences, 6.7% seen once. Sequencing used CD4+ T cells sorted from PBMCs, obtained on the day of the yellow fever booster vaccination. These receptors originate from a young man who received the YFV17D yellow fever vaccine.

The chain carries TRBV20-1 and TRBJ2-5; D could derive from TRBD1 or TRBD2 (5 bases each). Germline CDR1 and CDR2: DFQATT and SNEGSKA (reference sequence). Trimming stripped 6 bases from V and 1 base from J, with 21 bases between. This CDR3 has 16 amino acids. The CDR3 is CSAWGLSRGFQETQYF. CDR3 bases: TGCAGTGCCTGGGGCCTGTCGAGGGGCTTCCAAGAGACCCAGTACTTC.

This clonotype was detected many times. The chain carries TRBV28 and TRBJ1-1, with 7 bases lining up with TRBD1. In germline, CDR1 is MDHEN, CDR2 SYDVKM. The CDR3 has 15 amino acids. The trim removed 4 bases at V and 0 bases at J, leaving 5 bases unmatched. The chain's CDR3 is CASSSGGSLNTEAFF. CDR3 in DNA: TGTGCCAGCAGTTCAGGGGGAAGTTTGAACACTGAAGCTTTCTTT.

This clonotype was counted many times. CDR3: CASSSGLRETQYF. The CDR3 DNA is TGTGCCAGCAGCTCAGGGTTGCGGGAGACCCAGTACTTC. This chain links TRBV11-2 with TRBJ2-5; TRBD1 might be the D (5 bases). Per germline, CDR1 SGHAT and CDR2 FQNNGV. V lost 4 bases to trimming and J lost 5 bases, with 11 bases between them. The CDR3 contains 13 residues.

This clonotype has a count of ten or more. The chain combines TRBV18 with TRBJ2-1; D not resolved. From germline, CDR1 is KGHSH and CDR2 LQKENI. This CDR3 comprises 15 residues. Between the trimmed V and J ends, which lost 2 bases and 2 bases, there was a span of 10 bases. As DNA, the CDR3 is TGTGCCAGCTCACCATCCGCATATCCCTACAATGAGCAGTTCTTC. Residues: CASSPSAYPYNEQFF.

This clonotype was seen a few times. The rearrangement joins TRBV20-1 to TRBJ2-5; 10 bases map to TRBD2. Germline assignment: CDR1 DFQATT and CDR2 SNEGSKA (reference sequence). V trimming: 4 bases; J trimming: 1 base; junction bases outside the gene matches: 12. The CDR3 spans 17 residues. CDR3 DNA: TGCAGTGCTAAGGGGCTAGCGGGAGATATCGGCCAAGAGACCCAGTACTTC. Protein product: CSAKGLAGDIGQETQYF.

This clonotype was observed a handful of times. This sequence joins TRBV3-1 and TRBJ2-4; a possible D gene is TRBD2 (6 bases). Germline V gene lookup returns CDR1 LGHDT and CDR2 YNNKEL (reference sequence). Trimming left V 5 bases short and J 0 bases short, with 17 bases between. The CDR3 is made up of 17 amino acids. The CDR3: CASSFPTRGLAKNIQYF. The CDR3, as DNA: TGTGCCAGCAGCTTCCCTACGCGGGGTCTAGCCAAAAACATTCAGTACTTC.

V gene TRBV7-9 combines with J gene TRBJ2-1; unclear D gene. Germline loops: CDR1 SEHNR, CDR2 FQNEAQ (reference sequence). Trimming removed 5 bases at V and 5 bases at J, with 10 bases between. The CDR3 consists of 13 residues. CDR3 nucleotide sequence: TGTGCCAGCAGCGAACGGACCGACAATGAGCAGTTCTTC. This codes for CASSERTDNEQFF.